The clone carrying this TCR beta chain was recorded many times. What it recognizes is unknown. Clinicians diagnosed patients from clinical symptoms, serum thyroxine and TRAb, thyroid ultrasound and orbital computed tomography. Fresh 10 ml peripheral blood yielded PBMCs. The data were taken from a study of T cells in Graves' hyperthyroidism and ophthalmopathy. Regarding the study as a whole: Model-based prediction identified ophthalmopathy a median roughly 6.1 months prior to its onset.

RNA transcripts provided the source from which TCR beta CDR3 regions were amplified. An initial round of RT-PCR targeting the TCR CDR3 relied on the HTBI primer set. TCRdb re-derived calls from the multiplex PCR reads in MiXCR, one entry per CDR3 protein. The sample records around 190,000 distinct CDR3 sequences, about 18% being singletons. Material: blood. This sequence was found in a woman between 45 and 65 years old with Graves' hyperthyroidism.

In nucleotides, the CDR3 is TGTGCCAGCAGCGTAGGGGATAGCTCAGGGGGTACGCAGTATTTT. It is translated as CASSVGDSSGGTQYF. The V call is TRBV9, the J call TRBJ2-3; 7 bases match TRBD1. The J segment lost 8 bases and the V segment lost 0 bases, leaving 9 bases of the junction unmatched. The V gene's germline CDR1 is SGDLS and CDR2 YYNGEE. The CDR3 length is 15 residues. The whole variable domain, filled in from reference TRBV9 and TRBJ2-3, reads DSGVTQTPKHLITATGQRVTLRCSPRSGDLSVYWYQQSLDQGLQFLIQYYNGEERAKGNILERFSAQQFPDLHSELNLSSLELGDSALYFCASSVGDSSGGTQYFGPGTRLTVL.